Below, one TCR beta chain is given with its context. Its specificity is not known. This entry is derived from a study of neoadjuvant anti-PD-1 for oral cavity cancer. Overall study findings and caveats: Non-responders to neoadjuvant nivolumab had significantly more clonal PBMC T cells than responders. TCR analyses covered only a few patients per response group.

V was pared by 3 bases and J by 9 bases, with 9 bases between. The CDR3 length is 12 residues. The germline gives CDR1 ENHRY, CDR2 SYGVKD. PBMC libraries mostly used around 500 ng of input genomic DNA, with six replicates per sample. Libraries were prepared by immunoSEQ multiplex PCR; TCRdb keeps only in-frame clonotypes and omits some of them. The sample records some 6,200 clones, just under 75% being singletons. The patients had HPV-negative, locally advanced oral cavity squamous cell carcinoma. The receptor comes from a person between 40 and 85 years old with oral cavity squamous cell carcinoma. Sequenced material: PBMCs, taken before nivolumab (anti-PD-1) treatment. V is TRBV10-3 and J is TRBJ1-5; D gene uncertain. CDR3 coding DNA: TGTGCCATCAGTGAAGTAGGGCGGCCCCAGCATTTT. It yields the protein CAISEVGRPQHF.